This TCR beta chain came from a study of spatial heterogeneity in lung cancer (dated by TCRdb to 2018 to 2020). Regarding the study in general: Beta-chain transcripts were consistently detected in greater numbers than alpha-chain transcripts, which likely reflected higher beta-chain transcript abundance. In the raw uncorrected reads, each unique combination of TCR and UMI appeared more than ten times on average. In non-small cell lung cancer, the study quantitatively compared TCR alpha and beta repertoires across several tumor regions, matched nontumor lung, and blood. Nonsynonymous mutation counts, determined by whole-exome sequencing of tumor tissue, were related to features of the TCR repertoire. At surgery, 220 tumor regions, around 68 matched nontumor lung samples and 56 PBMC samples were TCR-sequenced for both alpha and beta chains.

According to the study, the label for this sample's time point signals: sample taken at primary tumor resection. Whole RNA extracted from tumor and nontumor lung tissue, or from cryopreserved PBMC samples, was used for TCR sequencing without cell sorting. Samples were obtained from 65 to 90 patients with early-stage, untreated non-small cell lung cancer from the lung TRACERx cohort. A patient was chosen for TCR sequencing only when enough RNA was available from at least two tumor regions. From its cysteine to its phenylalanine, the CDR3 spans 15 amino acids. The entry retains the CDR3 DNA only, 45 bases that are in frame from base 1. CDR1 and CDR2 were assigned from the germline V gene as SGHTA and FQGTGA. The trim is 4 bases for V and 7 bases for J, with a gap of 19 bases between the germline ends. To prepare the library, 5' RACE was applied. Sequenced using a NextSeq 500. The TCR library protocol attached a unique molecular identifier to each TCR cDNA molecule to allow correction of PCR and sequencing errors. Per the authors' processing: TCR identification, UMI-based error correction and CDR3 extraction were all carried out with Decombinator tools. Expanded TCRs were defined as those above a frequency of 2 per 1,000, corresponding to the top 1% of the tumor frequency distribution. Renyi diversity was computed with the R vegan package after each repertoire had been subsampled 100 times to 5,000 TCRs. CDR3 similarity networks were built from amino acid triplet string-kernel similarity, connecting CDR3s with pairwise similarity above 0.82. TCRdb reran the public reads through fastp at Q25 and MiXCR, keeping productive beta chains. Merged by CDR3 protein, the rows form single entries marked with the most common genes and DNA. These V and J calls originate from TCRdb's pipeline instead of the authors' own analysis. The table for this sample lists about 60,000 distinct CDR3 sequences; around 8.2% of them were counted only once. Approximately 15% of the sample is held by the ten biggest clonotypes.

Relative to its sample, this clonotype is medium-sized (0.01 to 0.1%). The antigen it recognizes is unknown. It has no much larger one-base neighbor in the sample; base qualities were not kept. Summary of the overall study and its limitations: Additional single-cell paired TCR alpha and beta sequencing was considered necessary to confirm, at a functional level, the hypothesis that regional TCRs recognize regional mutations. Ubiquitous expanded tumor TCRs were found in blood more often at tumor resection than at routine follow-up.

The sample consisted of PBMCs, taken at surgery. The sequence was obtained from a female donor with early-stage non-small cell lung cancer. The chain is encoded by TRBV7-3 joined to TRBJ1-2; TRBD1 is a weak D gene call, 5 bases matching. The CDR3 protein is CASSSLGVAGTGYTF. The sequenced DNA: TGTGCCAGCAGCTCGCTGGGGGTGGCAGGGACTGGCTACACCTTC. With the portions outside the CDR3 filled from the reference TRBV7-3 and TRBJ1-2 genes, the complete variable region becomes GAGVSQTPSNKVTEKGKYVELRCDPISGHTALYWYRQSLGQGPEFLIYFQGTGAADDSGLPNDRFFAVRPEGSVSTLKIQRTERGDSAVYLCASSSLGVAGTGYTFGSGTRLTVV.